This paragraph covers one T cell receptor (beta chain) sequence. The target antigen is unknown. The CDR3 covers 15 residues. The germline V gene encodes CDR1 LNHDA and CDR2 SQIVND (reference sequence). Trimming took 6 bases from V and 2 from J; bases not matched to a gene: 7. PCR involved 60 Vbeta and 13 Jbeta primers. Sequenced by immunoSEQ multiplex PCR; TCRdb stores in-frame clones only, minus some. This sample yields around 190,000 clones, of which 60% to 80% are seen a single time; 1.6% belongs to the top ten. The sample belongs to a study of cytomegalovirus exposure and HLA in healthy donors. In the study overall: The study placed 80% to 85% of its roughly 410 genotyped donors in the Caucasian-associated ancestry cluster.

Overall study results and limits: The study put some 160 TCR beta chains on its list as cytomegalovirus-associated. Analysis was carried out at a later point, and it linked a missense DCLRE1C variant to TCR beta V- and J-gene trimming.

This sequence joins TRBV19 and TRBJ2-1; 7 nucleotides agree with TRBD2. Sequencing was performed on PBMCs. The TCR was taken from a woman between 18 and 29 years old in good health and CMV-seronegative. The CDR3 here is CASRSGRVTYNEQFF. The CDR3 DNA follows: TGTGCCAGTAGATCAGGGAGGGTAACCTACAATGAGCAGTTCTTC.